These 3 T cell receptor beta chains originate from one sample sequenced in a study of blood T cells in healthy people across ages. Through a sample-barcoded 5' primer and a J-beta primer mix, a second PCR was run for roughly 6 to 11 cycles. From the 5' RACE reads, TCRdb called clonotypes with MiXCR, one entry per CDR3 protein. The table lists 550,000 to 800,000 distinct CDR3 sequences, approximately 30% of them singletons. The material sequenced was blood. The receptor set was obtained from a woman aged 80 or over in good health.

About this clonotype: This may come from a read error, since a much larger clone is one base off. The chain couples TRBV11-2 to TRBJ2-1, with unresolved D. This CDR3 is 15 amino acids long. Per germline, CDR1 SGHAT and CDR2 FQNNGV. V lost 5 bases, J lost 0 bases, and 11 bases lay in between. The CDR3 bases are TGTGCCAGCAGCCTACAGAGTAACTCCTACAATGAGCAGTTCTTC. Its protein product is CASSLQSNSYNEQFF.

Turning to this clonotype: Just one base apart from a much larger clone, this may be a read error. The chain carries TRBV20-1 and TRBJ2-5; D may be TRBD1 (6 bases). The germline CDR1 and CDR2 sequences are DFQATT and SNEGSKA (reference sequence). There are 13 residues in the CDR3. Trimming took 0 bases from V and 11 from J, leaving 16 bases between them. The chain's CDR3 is CSARDAETGLQYF. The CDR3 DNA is TGCAGTGCTAGAGATGCGGAGACAGGCCTTCAGTACTTC.

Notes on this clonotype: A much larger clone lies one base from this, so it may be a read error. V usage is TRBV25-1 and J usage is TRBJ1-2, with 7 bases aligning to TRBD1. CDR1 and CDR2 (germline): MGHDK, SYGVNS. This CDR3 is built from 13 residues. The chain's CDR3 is CAGTQGTVYGYIF. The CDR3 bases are TGTGCCGGCACCCAAGGGACAGTCTATGGCTACATCTTC.